A few counts support the clone carrying this TCR beta chain. Its antigen remains unidentified. MiXCR, run by TCRdb on the reads, gives a single entry per CDR3 protein. The repertoire holds roughly 180,000 distinct CDR3 sequences, with 28% as singletons. Germline V gene data show CDR1 as LNHDA and CDR2 as SQIVND (reference sequence). Trimming at V came to 3 bases and at J to 8 bases, leaving 6 bases not matched to a gene. The CDR3 sequence is 14 residues long. This record comes from a study of T cell repertoires in cytomegalovirus infection. Study as a whole: Both CMV infection and a matching HLA type were indicated by public TCR beta signatures. Study-wide points: Based on cumulative public TCR beta family frequency, carriers of CMV plus the relevant HLA were identified. Dominant in the ex vivo response were TCR beta clonotypes restricted by HLA-C and specific for CMV.

Sequenced material: PBMCs. V and J are TRBV19 and TRBJ1-1, with 10 bases aligning to TRBD1. The origin of this receptor is a human donor in good health (CMV status not recorded). Some clones in this sample may be carry-over from other donors' samples. The CDR3: CASSMPGQGYEAFF. CDR3 nucleotides: TGTGCCAGTAGTATGCCGGGACAGGGGTACGAAGCTTTCTTT.